This record covers a single TCR beta chain. Its antigen is currently unknown. The data derive from a study of neurological immune-mediated disorders. Study conclusions and caveats: The greatest degree of TCR clonal expansion was observed in HTLV-1-associated myelopathy, with the lowest in multiple sclerosis, below that of healthy controls.

TCRdb re-called the 5' RACE reads with MiXCR, one entry per CDR3 protein. The table has about 46,000 distinct CDR3 sequences, about a tenth seen once. Sample: PBMCs. The receptor comes from an older man with HTLV-1-associated myelopathy (HAM/TSP).

CDR3 in amino acids: CASSFQGAYEQYF. For the CDR3, the DNA is TGCGCCAGCAGCTTCCAGGGGGCCTACGAGCAGTACTTC. The chain has TRBV5-1 and TRBJ2-7; 7 bases line up with TRBD1. V gave up 2 bases and J gave up 2 bases; unmatched junction bases: 1. Germline-derived CDR1 and CDR2 are SGHRS and YFSETQ. The CDR3 has 13 amino acids. The entire variable domain, with the rest obtained from reference TRBV5-1 and TRBJ2-7, is as follows: KAGVTQTPRYLIKTRGQQVTLSCSPISGHRSVSWYQQTPGQGLQFLFEYFSETQRNKGNFPGRFSGRQFSNSRSEMNVSTLELGDSALYLCASSFQGAYEQYFGPGTRLTVT.